This TCR beta chain was identified during a study of cytomegalovirus exposure and HLA in healthy donors (dated by TCRdb to 2015 to 2018). Broadly, across the study: An earlier analysis of 587 of the donors reported around 280 Gb of sequence data and approximately 120 million unique TCR beta sequences obtained from about 180 million T cells. A later analysis re-analyzed previously published TCR beta repertoires from 666 donors and added high-resolution HLA genotyping to study TCR occurrence patterns. Roughly 300 gigabases of sequencing data and around 85 million unique TCR sequences made up an early release that covered over 550 HLA-typed donors. A handful of DR-DQ haplotypes were treated as single units for association and clustering because of strong linkage in the cohort. The T cell repertoires of around 670 subjects were profiled by immunosequencing and related to cytomegalovirus serostatus. To predict cytomegalovirus infection status, the study brought together high-throughput TCR immunosequencing, statistical association of individual TCRs with disease status, and machine learning. Class I and class II HLA loci were covered by the typing at four-digit resolution. A later genetic analysis took genome-wide SNP genotypes for about 65% of the 666 donors and used that subset as a discovery cohort. The aim of the study was to test whether cataloging public T cell receptors could identify signatures of past pathogen exposure. Alongside the repertoire data, information on donor age, sex, ethnicity and CMV serostatus was compiled. The later analysis used no new phenotypic data to find candidate immune exposures, relying instead on TCR beta sequences and their occurrence across donors. Among the roughly 430 genotyped donors, around 81% belonged to the genetic ancestry cluster associated with self-reported Caucasian donors. To decide whether each TCR beta V gene segment behaved as functional or pseudogenic, an earlier analysis of over 500 of the donors relied on high-throughput TCR beta sequencing. Typing coverage differed by locus: A, B, C, DRB1 and DQB1 were typed in roughly 629-640 donors, DQA1 in approximately 520, DPA1 in 600 to 610, and DPB1 in about 450. In addition to the first cohort of 650 to 800 subjects, a separate validation cohort of under 150 different subjects was used. Among some 400 genotyped donors of the cohort, an average of 235,054 unique TCR beta nucleotide sequences were sequenced per donor, roughly a sixth of them non-productive. All discovery cohort repertoires had been generated on a single sequencing platform.

In total, roughly 670 healthy bone marrow donors made up the cohort. At the time of sampling, every cohort member was nominally healthy, though immune exposures that went unrecorded were likely present. The donor tested CMV seropositive, placing the donor among the approximately 290 seropositive members of the cohort. Every donor gave a peripheral blood sample, and the peripheral blood mononuclear cells from that sample were used for TCR beta sequencing. Genomic DNA extraction from the blood cell samples was performed with the Qiagen DNeasy Blood Extraction Kit. In the case of this clone: Its target antigen remains unknown. The sample holds no much larger clone one base away, and base qualities are not on file.

The method behind the library was the immunoSEQ multiplex PCR assay. The multiplex PCR relied on a mix of 60 forward primers for TCR Vbeta segments and 13 reverse primers for TCR Jbeta segments. Amplification of the CDR3 region of rearranged TCR beta genes was performed with a multiplex PCR assay on genomic DNA. On the Illumina HiSeq System, the amplified TCR beta libraries were sequenced as 87-base-pair reads. Per the source publication's procedure: In a later analysis, roughly 80 million unique TCR beta chains were counted across the 500 to 700 repertoires, and roughly 11 million of these chains were shared by at least two donors. A nearest-neighbor algorithm error-corrected the raw reads and collapsed the reads into unique sequences, merging closely related sequences to remove PCR and sequencing errors. V, D and J gene segments were assigned by aligning CDR3 sequences to IMGT reference sequences. For a sequence to be retained, a match of at least six nucleotides to both a V gene segment and a J gene segment was required. A rearrangement counted as productive if the CDR3 had no stop codons and remained in frame with V and J, and every other rearrangement counted as non-productive. Following IMGT convention, CDR3 was defined as the stretch from the second conserved V-encoded cysteine up to the conserved J-encoded phenylalanine. The earlier analysis of about 620 of the donors excluded sequences that lacked an unambiguous match to a single V gene segment. In an earlier analysis of almost 600 of the donors, a V segment was called functional when productive rearrangements were above 56.7%, and segregating when the standard deviation between donors exceeded 5%. A statistical classification framework was built for diagnosing cytomegalovirus status from the catalog of TCR beta chain sequences. V and J gene assignment, in a later analysis, came from comparing TCR nucleotide sequences with IMGT/GENE-DB human TR gene sequences. Using the TCRdist pipeline, a later analysis assigned CDR3 sequences along with most-parsimonious VDJ recombination scenarios. In a later analysis, each TCR beta chain was defined by its CDR3 amino acid sequence together with its V-gene family, and reads lacking a unique V-gene family were excluded. A later analysis removed 600 or so highly shared, low-generation-probability nucleotide sequences to deal with suspected cross-contamination and a sequencing artifact. In a later analysis, a clonal expansion index for each public chain was calculated from normalized within-repertoire ranks of inferred template counts. Generation probabilities in a later analysis came from a VDJ recombination model fitted to out-of-frame rearrangements, and those results were checked against IGoR. In a later analysis, hypergeometric tests were used to score TCR-TCR, TCR-HLA and TCR-CMV co-occurrence, with a repertoire-size bias correction applied to TCR pairs. In a later analysis, false discovery rates were estimated by permuting HLA or CMV assignments 20 times. In a later analysis, co-occurring TCRs were grouped using DBSCAN, and TCRdist sequence similarity was added for clustering within HLA-allele-positive subsets. For co-occurrence clustering, repertoires with fewer than 30,000 or more than 120,000 public chains were excluded, along with about five repertoires with anomalous nucleotide sharing. Entries here come from immuneACCESS through TCRdb and include only in-frame sequences with V and J called. Some clones fail to appear in such tables; in the studies checked, an unresolved V gene covers under half of the shortfall, and the cause of the remainder is unknown. V and J calls and clone size follow that table, whereas D and trimming were derived from the DNA. Within this sample are approximately 140,000 clones, with 79% of them counted one time only. 6.5% to 8% of the sample is in the top ten clones.

Taken from cysteine to phenylalanine, the CDR3 has 15 residues. The retained sequence is limited to the CDR3, 45 bases, with the frame set at the first base. After removal of 7 bases from V and 1 base from J, the junction retains 8 bases not matched to a gene. Taken from the germline V gene, the CDR1 and CDR2 loops are MNHEY and SVGAGI. The investigation overall reported the following: According to a later analysis, TCR association rates differed among HLA loci, with DRB1 alleles showing the most associated TCRs and HLA-C alleles showing the fewest. A further reported finding was that TCR beta sequences accurately predicted the HLA-A and HLA-B alleles for most subjects in the first cohort. While some public TCRs were present in many individuals, most TCR sequences turned up only very rarely across donors. The sequencing pipeline was judged likely to have produced a cluster of highly shared sequence variants as a technical artifact. Strong co-occurrence of HLA alleles, especially DR and DQ, made assigning TCR associations to individual alleles difficult. HLA typing was unavailable for some donors at each locus, so association tests used only the typed subset. Because counts were too low, about 15 rarely observed V segments, including chromosome 9 orphons, were left out of the earlier analysis of some 640 of the donors. At a false discovery rate of 0.05, a later analysis linked around 15,000 TCR beta sequences to specific HLA alleles. The classifier was reported to diagnose cytomegalovirus status with high specificity and sensitivity in both the original cohort and the validation cohort. Only TCR beta chains were sequenced in this cohort, and the absence of alpha or paired-chain data limited detectable features. A later analysis found that most CMV-associated TCR beta chains appeared HLA-restricted, with HLA associations seemingly driven largely by CMV exposure. In a later analysis, several top co-occurrence clusters were reported to appear linked to parvovirus B19, influenza, CMV and Epstein-Barr virus. It was suggested by the authors that the approach could potentially be generalized to other disease states and immunological phenotypes. For the cohort, immune exposure information was limited to CMV serostatus. The study gave a list of 150 to 200 TCR beta chains associated with cytomegalovirus. Broadly in line with IMGT annotations, most TCR beta V segments showed up in productive rearrangements about 87% or about 30% of the time in an earlier analysis of approximately 640 of the donors. The 87-base-pair reads could not distinguish some IMGT-functional V segments, including TRBV6-2 and TRBV6-3, so those segments were excluded. In a later analysis, HLA-associated TCR beta chains were found to be more clonally expanded and to have lower generation probabilities than equally common non-associated chains. The presence/absence analyses assumed that sequencing depth was roughly uniform across donors, and that assumption may not be true. According to a later genetic analysis, donors in an Asian-associated ancestry cluster had fewer N-insertions in productive TCRs than the approximately 670-donor mean. Linkage disequilibrium might explain the correlated functional status among segregating V segments, but an unknown experimental factor could not be ruled out. In vitro tests confirmed that a few of the cytomegalovirus-associated TCR beta chains recognize cytomegalovirus antigens. An association between a missense DCLRE1C variant and V-gene and J-gene trimming of TCR beta chains was found in a later genetic analysis and replicated in an independent cohort.

The receptor chain draws on TRBV6-5 and TRBJ1-1, with 8 middle bases fitting TRBD1. Sample: PBMCs. The TCR originated in a woman in her forties in good health and CMV-seropositive. The DNA is as follows: TGTGCCAGCAAACAGGGGGGGGTCAGGAACACTGAAGCTTTCTTT. Its translation is CASKQGGVRNTEAFF.